These 14 T cell receptor beta chains were all obtained from the same sample, sequenced in a study of T cells in Graves' hyperthyroidism and ophthalmopathy (dated by TCRdb to about 2019). The library was built by means of multiplex PCR. Sequenced using an Illumina HiSeq 2000. The TCR beta CDR3 regions were amplified from the RNA transcripts. For the first round of RT-PCR on the TCR CDR3, the HTBI primer set was used together with the Qiagen OneStep RT-PCR kit. TCRdb reanalyzed the raw reads on its own, using fastp at Q25 for trimming and MiXCR for clone calling, and kept in-frame beta chains. One record per CDR3 amino acid sequence lists the most common genes and DNA. The sample has about 640,000 distinct CDR3 sequences on record, about 14% of them singletons. Clones ranked in the top ten supply 9.5% to 15% of the sample. The source material was blood. The receptors derive from a woman in her 50s with Graves' ophthalmopathy.

In its sample, this clonotype was seen many times. The chain links TRBV28 to TRBJ2-1; D is possibly TRBD2 (6 bases). The CDR3 spans 17 residues. V was clipped by 5 bases and J by 3 bases, with 20 bases between them. Germline V gives CDR1 MDHEN, CDR2 SYDVKM. In nucleotides, the CDR3 is TGTGCCAGCAGTCCACCCGGGGGTTTTAACGTCTACAATGAGCAGTTCTTC. Its protein product is CASSPPGGFNVYNEQFF.

In its sample, this clonotype was seen a few times. V is TRBV6-2 or TRBV6-3 and J is TRBJ2-5; D unresolved. Germline values: CDR1 MNHEY, CDR2 SVGEGT. The CDR3 is 13 amino acids. V gave up 6 bases and J gave up 5 bases, with 13 bases separating them. Here the CDR3 reads CASSQSYKETQYF. The CDR3 DNA is TGTGCCAGCAGCCAGTCGTATAAGGAGACCCAGTACTTC.

This clonotype occurred many times. The chain couples TRBV3-1 to TRBJ2-1; D is uncertain. Per germline, CDR1 LGHDT and CDR2 YNNKEL (reference sequence). The CDR3 extends over 14 amino acids. Trimming took 3 bases from V and 6 from J, leaving 12 bases between them. CDR3 in amino acids: CASSHHYLRNEQFF. For the CDR3, the DNA is TGTGCCAGCAGCCACCATTACCTCCGCAATGAGCAGTTCTTC.

This clonotype has ten or more counts. The chain carries TRBV7-2 and TRBJ2-7; 7 positions match TRBD2. CDR1 and CDR2 from the germline V gene are SGHTA and FQGNSA. V lost 4 bases to trimming and J lost 0 bases; unmatched junction nucleotides: 15. The CDR3 contains 18 residues. Here the CDR3 DNA reads TGTGCCAGCAGCTCAGCCTCCTCTAGCGGAGCCCGCTCCTACGAGCAGTACTTC. This translates into CASSSASSSGARSYEQYF.

For this clonotype: A much larger clone sits a single nucleotide away, making a read error possible. The V gene is TRBV2, the J gene TRBJ2-7, with TRBD2 matching over 13 bases. CDR1 is SNHLY, CDR2 FYNNEI, per germline. With 3 bases clipped from V and 4 bases from J, the junction kept 3 bases outside the gene matches. CDR3 length equals 15 residues. DNA of the CDR3: TGTGCCAGCAGTGATTCGACTAGCGGGAGGTACGAGCAGTACTTC. It is translated as CASSDSTSGRYEQYF. The entire variable domain, with the rest obtained from reference TRBV2 and TRBJ2-7, is as follows: EPEVTQTPSHQVTQMGQEVILRCVPISNHLYFYWYRQILGQKVEFLVSFYNNEISEKSEIFDDQFSVERPDGSNFTLKIRSTKLEDSAMYFCASSDSTSGRYEQYFGPGTRLTVT.

In this sample, this clonotype turned up many times. This sequence joins TRBV5-1 and TRBJ2-1, with TRBD2 matching over 9 bases. This CDR3 is 16 amino acids long. The V gene's germline CDR1 is SGHRS and CDR2 YFSETQ. The V segment lost 1 base and the J segment 6 bases; nucleotides outside the gene matches: 8. The CDR3 reads CASSLWRTSEGNEQFF. The CDR3 DNA reads TGCGCCAGCAGCTTGTGGAGGACTAGCGAGGGCAATGAGCAGTTCTTC.

The V gene is TRBV12-3 or TRBV12-4, the J gene TRBJ2-3, with a possible D match to TRBD2 (6 bases). There are 19 residues in the CDR3. Deletions cut 3 bases from V and 6 bases from J, with 28 bases between. The CDR3 loop reads CASSFGRDWGEEPPDTQYF. The CDR3 DNA reads TGTGCCAGCAGTTTTGGCCGCGATTGGGGGGAGGAACCTCCCGATACGCAGTATTTT.

This clonotype was recorded many times. The chain has TRBV12-3 or TRBV12-4 and TRBJ2-7; 8 positions agree with TRBD2. V shed 2 bases, J shed 0 bases, and the junction held 3 bases outside the gene matches. The CDR3 length is 15 residues. The CDR3 loop is CASSLSGTSSYEQYF. CDR3 sequence (DNA): TGTGCCAGCAGTTTATCTGGGACTAGCTCCTACGAGCAGTACTTC.

This clonotype was recorded once. The V gene is TRBV3-1, the J gene TRBJ2-1, with D perhaps assigned TRBD1 or TRBD2 (5 bases each). Germline loops: CDR1 LGHDT, CDR2 YNNKEL (reference sequence). Trimming removed 0 bases from V and 0 bases from J, with 15 bases in between. CDR3 size: 18 residues. CDR3 region: CASSQDPGPLSSYNEQFF. CDR3 DNA: TGTGCCAGCAGCCAAGATCCGGGACCCCTGAGCTCCTACAATGAGCAGTTCTTC.

The rearrangement uses TRBV6-2 or TRBV6-3 and TRBJ2-1; the D gene is possibly TRBD1 (6 bases). In germline, CDR1 is MNHEY, CDR2 SVGEGT. Trimming took 4 bases from V and 0 from J, leaving 13 bases between them. The CDR3 length is 16 residues. CDR3 sequence (DNA): TGTGCCAGCAGTTGGGGGCGGGTGGGCTCCTACAATGAGCAGTTCTTC. Encoded protein: CASSWGRVGSYNEQFF.

J is TRBJ2-7 and V is TRBV19; no firm D call. The CDR3 runs 14 residues. Germline V CDR1 and CDR2: LNHDA, SQIVND (reference sequence). Trimming pared 3 bases from V and 1 base from J, leaving 10 bases between. CDR3 sequence: CASSMTSDSYEQYF. CDR3 DNA: TGTGCCAGTAGTATGACCAGTGATTCCTACGAGCAGTACTTC.

This clonotype was recorded many times. The gene calls are TRBV12-3 or TRBV12-4 and TRBJ1-6; D unclear. Deletions cut 5 bases from V and 9 bases from J, with 14 bases between. The CDR3 sequence is 14 residues long. CDR3 DNA sequence: TGTGCCAGCAGTCCTGGGGTTTTACGTTCACCCCTCCACTTT. This encodes CASSPGVLRSPLHF.

This clonotype was counted ten times or more. The chain recombines TRBV2 with TRBJ2-7; 10 bases line up with TRBD1. Germline lookup yields CDR1 SNHLY and CDR2 FYNNEI. J gave up 1 base and V 5 bases, and 11 bases lay outside the gene matches. The CDR3 loop spans 17 amino acids. In DNA, the CDR3 is TGTGCCAGCAGTTTCAACGGACAGGGGGGCATATCCTACGAGCAGTACTTC. Translated, it gives CASSFNGQGGISYEQYF.

The chain uses TRBV15 and TRBJ2-7; D uncertain. There are 13 residues in the CDR3. From germline, CDR1 is LNHNV and CDR2 YYDKDF (reference sequence). Trimming shortened V by 3 bases and J by 6 bases, and 12 bases separated the two germline ends. CDR3 nucleotides: TGTGCCACCAGCAGTATAAAAAGCAGCGAGCAGTACTTC. Protein sequence: CATSSIKSSEQYF.